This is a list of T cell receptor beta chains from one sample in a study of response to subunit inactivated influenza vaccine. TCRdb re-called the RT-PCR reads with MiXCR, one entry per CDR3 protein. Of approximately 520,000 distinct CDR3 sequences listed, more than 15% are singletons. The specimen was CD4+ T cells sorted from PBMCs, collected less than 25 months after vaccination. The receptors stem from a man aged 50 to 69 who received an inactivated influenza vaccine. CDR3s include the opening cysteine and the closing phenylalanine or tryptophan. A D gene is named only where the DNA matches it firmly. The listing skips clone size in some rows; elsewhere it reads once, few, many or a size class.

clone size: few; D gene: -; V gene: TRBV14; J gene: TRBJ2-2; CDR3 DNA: TGTGCCAGCAGCCAAGATCGGGCAGGGGCTCGGTACACCGGGGAGCTGTTTTTT; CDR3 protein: CASSQDRAGARYTGELFF
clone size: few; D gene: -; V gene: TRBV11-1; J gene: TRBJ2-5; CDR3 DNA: TGTGCCAGCAGCTTATGGGGGGCATTCGGGGAGACCCAGTACTTC; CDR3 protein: CASSLWGAFGETQYF
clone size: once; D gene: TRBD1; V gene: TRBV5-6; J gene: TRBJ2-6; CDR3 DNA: TGTGCCAGCGGTGACAGGGCCTTATACTCTGGGGCCAACGTCCTGACTTTC; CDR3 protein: CASGDRALYSGANVLTF
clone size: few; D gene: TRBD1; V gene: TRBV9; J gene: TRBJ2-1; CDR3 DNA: TGTGCCAGCAGCGTAGATACAGGGGCCTTCAATGAGCAGTTCTTC; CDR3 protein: CASSVDTGAFNEQFF
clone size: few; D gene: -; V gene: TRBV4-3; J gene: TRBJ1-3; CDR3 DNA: TGCGCCAGCAGCCAAGCCTTTCAGTTCTCTGGAAACACCATATATTTT; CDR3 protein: CASSQAFQFSGNTIYF
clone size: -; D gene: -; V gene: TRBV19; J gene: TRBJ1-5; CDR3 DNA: TGTGCCAGTAGTATTGAATACAGCCATAATCAGCCCCAGCATTTT; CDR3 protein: CASSIEYSHNQPQHF
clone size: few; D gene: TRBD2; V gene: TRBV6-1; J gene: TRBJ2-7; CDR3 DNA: TGTGCCAGCAAACCTAGCGGGGTTCGTTCCGAGCAGTACTTC; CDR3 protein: CASKPSGVRSEQYF
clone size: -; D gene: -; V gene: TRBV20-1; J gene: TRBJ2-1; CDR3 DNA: TGCAGTGCTAGGACTCTAAAGCGCCCCTACAATGAGCAGTTCTTC; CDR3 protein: CSARTLKRPYNEQFF
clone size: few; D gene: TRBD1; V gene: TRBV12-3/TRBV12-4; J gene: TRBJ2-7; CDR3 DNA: TGTGCCAGCAGAAAGGGACAGAACTACGAGCAGTACTTC; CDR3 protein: CASRKGQNYEQYF
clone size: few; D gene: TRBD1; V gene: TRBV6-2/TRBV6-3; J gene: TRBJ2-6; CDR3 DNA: TGTGCCAGCAGGGGGACAGGGCTCTCTGGGGCCAACGTCCTGACTTTC; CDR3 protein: CASRGTGLSGANVLTF
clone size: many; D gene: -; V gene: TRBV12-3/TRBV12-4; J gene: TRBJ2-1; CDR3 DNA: TGTGCCAGCGACGGCAGGAGCTCCTACAATGAGCAGTTCTTC; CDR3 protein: CASDGRSSYNEQFF
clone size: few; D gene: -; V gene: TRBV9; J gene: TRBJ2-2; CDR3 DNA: TGTGCCAGCAGCGTCAGCACCGGGGAGCTGTTTTTT; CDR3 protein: CASSVSTGELFF
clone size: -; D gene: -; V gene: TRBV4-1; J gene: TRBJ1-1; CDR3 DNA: TGCGCCAGCAGCCAGTGGGGTGGCCGGAGTGAAGCTTTCTTT; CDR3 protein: CASSQWGGRSEAFF
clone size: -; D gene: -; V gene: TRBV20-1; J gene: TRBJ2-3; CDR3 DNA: TGCAGTGCTGGAGGGTTAGATACGCAGTATTTT; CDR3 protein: CSAGGLDTQYF